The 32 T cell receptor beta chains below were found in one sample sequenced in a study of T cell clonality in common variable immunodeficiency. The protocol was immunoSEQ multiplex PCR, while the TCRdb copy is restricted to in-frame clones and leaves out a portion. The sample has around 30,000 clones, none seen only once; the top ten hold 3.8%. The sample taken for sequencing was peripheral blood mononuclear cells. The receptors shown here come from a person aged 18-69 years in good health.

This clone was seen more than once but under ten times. Here the CDR3 reads CASSIDEYNEAFF. CDR3 DNA, as far as it was read: TGTGCCAGTAGTATTGATGAGTACAATGAG. The gene calls are TRBV19 and TRBJ1-1; D gene unclear. Read sequence stops 3 residues before the CDR3 end, and the germline J gene provides the missing end. There are 13 residues in the CDR3. Germline V lookup: CDR1 LNHDA, CDR2 SQIVND (reference sequence). Variable domain in full (rest from reference TRBV19 and TRBJ1-1): DGGITQSPKYLFRKEGQNVTLSCEQNLNHDAMYWYRQDPGQGLRLIYYSQIVNDFQKGDIAEGYSVSREKKESFPLTVTSAQKNPTAFYLCASSIDEYNEAFFGQGTRLTVV.

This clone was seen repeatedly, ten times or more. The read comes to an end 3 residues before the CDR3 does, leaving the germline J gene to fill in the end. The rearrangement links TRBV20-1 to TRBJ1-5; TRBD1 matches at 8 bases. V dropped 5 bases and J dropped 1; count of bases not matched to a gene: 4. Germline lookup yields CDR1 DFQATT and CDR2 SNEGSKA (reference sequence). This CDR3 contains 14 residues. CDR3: CSALDRGSNQPQHF. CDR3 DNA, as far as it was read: TGCAGTGCTTTAGACAGGGGCAGCAATCAGCCC.

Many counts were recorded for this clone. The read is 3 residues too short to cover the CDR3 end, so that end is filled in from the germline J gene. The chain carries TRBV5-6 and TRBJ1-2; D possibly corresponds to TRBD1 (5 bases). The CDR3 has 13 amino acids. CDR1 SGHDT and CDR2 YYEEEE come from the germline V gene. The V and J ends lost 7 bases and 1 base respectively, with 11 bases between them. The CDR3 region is CASETDNNYGYTF. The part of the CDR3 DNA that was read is TGTGCCAGCGAGACAGACAATAACTATGGC. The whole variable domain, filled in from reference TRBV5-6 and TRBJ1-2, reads DAGVTQSPTHLIKTRGQQVTLRCSPKSGHDTVSWYQQALGQGPQFIFQYYEEEERQRGNFPDRFSGHQFPNYSSELNVNALLLGDSALYLCASETDNNYGYTFGSGTRLTVV.

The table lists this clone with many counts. CDR3: CASSPSSGGAQDTQYF. CDR3 DNA (partial): TGTGCCAGCAGCCCTTCTAGCGGGGGGGCCCAAGATACG. The chain employs TRBV4-2 and TRBJ2-3; 12 bases match TRBD2. The read terminates 3 residues ahead of where the CDR3 ends, so the germline J gene completes it. V lost 4 bases to trimming and J lost 5 bases; unmatched junction nucleotides: 7. This CDR3 is 16 amino acids long. Germline CDR1 is LGHNA and CDR2 is YNFKEQ.

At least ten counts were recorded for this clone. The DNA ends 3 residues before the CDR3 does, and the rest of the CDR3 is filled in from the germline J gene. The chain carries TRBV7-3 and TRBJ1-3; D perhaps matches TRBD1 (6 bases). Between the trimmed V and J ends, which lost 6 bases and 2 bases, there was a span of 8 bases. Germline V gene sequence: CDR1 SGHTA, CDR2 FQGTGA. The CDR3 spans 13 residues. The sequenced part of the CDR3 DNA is TGTGCCAGCAGGGAGGGGGCTGGAAACACC. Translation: CASREGAGNT. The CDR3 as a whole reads CASREGAGNTIYF.

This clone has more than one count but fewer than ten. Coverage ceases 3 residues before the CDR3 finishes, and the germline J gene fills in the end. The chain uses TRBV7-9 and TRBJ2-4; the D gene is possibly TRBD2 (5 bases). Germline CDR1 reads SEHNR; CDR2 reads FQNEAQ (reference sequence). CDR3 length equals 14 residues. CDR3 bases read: TGTGCCAGCAGCGAAAGGGCCGTCGGGGATGGT. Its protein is CASSERAVGDG. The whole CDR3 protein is CASSERAVGDGQYF.

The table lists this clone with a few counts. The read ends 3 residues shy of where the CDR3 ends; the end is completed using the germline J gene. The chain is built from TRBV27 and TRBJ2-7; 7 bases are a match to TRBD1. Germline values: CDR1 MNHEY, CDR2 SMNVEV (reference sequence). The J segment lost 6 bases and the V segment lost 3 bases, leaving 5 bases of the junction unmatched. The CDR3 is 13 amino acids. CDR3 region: CASSFKQGTEQYF. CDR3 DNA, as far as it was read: TGTGCCAGCAGTTTCAAACAGGGGACCGAG.

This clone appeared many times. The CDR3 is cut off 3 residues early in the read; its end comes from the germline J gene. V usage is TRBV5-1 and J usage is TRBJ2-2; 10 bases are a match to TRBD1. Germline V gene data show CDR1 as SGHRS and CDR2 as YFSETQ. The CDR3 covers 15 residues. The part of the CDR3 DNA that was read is TGCGCCAGCAGCTTAGAGGGACAGGGGTATGAAAAG. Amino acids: CASSLEGQGYEK. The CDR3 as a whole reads CASSLEGQGYEKLFF.

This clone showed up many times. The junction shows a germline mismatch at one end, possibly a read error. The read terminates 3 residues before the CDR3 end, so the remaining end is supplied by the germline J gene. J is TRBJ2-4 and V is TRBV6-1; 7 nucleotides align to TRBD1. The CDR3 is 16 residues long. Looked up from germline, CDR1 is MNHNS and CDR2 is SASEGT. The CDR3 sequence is CASSATLTGAKNIQYF. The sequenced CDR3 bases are TGTGCCAGCAGTGCCACCCTAACAGGGGCCAAGAACATT.

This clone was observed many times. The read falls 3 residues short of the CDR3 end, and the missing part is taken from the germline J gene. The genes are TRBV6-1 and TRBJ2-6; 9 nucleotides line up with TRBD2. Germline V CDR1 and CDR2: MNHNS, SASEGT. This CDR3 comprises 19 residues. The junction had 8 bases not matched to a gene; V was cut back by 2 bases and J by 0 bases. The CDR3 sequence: CASSERLAGSHSGANVLTF. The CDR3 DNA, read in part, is TGTGCCAGCAGTGAACGGCTAGCGGGATCACACTCTGGGGCCAACGTC.

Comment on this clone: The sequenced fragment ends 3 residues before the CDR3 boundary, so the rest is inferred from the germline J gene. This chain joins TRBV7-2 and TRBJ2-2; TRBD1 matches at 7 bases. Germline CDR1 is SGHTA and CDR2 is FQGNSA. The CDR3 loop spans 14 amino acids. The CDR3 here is CASSSTGADEKLFF. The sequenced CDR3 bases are TGTGCCAGCAGTTCTACAGGGGCGGATGAAAAG.

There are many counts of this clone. The part of the CDR3 DNA that was read is TGTGCCAGCTCTTCAAACTGGGCTGGAGAGAACACCGGGGAG. It yields the protein CASSSNWAGENTGE. The full CDR3 protein is CASSSNWAGENTGELFF. The chain links TRBV6-2 or TRBV6-3 to TRBJ2-2; no clear D gene. Sequencing ends 3 residues short of the CDR3 end; the germline J gene provides the rest. CDR3 length: 17 amino acids. Germline V gene data show CDR1 as MNHEY and CDR2 as SVGEGT. V was pared by 8 bases and J by 1 base, with 20 bases between.

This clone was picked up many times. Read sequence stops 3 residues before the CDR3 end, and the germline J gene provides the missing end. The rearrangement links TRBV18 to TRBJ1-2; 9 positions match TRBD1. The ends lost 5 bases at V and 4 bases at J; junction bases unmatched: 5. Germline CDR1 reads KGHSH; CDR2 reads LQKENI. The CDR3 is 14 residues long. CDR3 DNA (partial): TGTGCCAGCTCATCGGGACAGGGCTTCTATGGC. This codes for CASSSGQGFYG. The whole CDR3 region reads CASSSGQGFYGYTF. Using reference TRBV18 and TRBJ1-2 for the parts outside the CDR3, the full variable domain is NAGVMQNPRHLVRRRGQEARLRCSPMKGHSHVYWYRQLPEEGLKFMVYLQKENIIDESGMPKERFSAEFPKEGPSILRIQQVVRGDSAAYFCASSSGQGFYGYTFGSGTRLTVV.

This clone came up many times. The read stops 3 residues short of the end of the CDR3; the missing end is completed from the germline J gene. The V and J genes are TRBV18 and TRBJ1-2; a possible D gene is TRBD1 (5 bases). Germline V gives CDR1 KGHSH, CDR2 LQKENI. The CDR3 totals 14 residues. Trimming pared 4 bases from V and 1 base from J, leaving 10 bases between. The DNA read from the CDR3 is TGTGCCAGCTCACTAGACAGCAGTAACTATGGC. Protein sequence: CASSLDSSNYG. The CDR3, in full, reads CASSLDSSNYGYTF.

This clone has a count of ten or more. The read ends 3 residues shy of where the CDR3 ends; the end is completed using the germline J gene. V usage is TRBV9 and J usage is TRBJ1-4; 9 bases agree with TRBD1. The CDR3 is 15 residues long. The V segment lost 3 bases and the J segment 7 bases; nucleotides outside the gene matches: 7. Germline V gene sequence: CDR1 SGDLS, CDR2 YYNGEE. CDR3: CASSGPGQGIEKLFF. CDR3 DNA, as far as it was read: TGTGCCAGCAGCGGGCCAGGACAGGGGATTGAAAAA.

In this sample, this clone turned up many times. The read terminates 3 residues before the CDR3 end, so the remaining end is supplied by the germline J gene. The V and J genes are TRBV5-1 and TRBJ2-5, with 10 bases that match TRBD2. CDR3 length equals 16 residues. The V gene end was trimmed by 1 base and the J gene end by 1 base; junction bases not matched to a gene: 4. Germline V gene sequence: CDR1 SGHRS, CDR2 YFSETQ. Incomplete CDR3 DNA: TGCGCCAGCAGCTTGAACCCTAGCGGGAGCCAAGAGACC. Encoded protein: CASSLNPSGSQET. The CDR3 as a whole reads CASSLNPSGSQETQYF.

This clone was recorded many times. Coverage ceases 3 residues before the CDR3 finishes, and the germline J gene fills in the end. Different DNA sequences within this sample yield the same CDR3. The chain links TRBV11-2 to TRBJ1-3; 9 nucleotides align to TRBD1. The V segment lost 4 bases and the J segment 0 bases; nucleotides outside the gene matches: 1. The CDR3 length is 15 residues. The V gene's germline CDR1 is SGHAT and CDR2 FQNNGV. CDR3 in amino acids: CASSSTGGSGNTIYF. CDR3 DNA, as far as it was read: TGTGCCAGCAGCTCGACAGGGGGCTCTGGAAACACC.

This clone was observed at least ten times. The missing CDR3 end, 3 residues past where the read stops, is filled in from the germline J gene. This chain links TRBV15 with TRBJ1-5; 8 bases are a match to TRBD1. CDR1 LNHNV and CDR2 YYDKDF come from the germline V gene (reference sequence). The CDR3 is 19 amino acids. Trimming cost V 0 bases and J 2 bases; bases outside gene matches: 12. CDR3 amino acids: CATSRDSPWTGTGNQPQHF. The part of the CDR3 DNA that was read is TGTGCCACCAGCAGAGATTCGCCCTGGACAGGGACGGGCAATCAGCCC.

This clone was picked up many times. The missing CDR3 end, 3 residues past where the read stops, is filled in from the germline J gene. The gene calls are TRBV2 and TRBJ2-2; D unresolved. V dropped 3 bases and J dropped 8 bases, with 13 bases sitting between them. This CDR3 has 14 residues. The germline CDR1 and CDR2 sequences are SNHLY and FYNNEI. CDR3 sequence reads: CASSDWAYGGELFF. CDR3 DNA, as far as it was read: TGTGCCAGCAGTGATTGGGCCTATGGAGGGGAG.

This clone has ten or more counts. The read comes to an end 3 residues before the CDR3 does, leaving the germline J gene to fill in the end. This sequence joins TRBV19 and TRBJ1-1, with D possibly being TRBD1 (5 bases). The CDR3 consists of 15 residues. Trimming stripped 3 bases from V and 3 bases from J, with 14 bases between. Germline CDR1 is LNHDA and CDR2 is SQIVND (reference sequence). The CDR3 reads CASSILGEGYTEAFF. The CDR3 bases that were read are TGTGCCAGTAGTATTCTCGGTGAGGGGTACACTGAA.

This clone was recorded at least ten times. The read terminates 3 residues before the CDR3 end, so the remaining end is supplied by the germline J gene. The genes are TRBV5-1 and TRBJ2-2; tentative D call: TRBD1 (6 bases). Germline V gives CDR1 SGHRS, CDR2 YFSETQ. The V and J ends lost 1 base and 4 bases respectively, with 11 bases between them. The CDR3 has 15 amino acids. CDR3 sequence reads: CASSLLGGSTGELFF. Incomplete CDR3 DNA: TGCGCCAGCAGCTTGCTAGGGGGTAGCACCGGGGAG.

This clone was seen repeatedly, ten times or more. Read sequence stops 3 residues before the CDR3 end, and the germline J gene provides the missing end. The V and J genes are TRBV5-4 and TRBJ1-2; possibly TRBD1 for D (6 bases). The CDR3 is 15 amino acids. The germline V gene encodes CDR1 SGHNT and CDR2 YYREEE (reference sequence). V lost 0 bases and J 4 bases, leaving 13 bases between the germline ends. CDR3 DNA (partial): TGTGCCAGCAGCTTGGCCCGAACAGGGTTCTATGGC. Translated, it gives CASSLARTGFYG. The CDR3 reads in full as CASSLARTGFYGYTF.

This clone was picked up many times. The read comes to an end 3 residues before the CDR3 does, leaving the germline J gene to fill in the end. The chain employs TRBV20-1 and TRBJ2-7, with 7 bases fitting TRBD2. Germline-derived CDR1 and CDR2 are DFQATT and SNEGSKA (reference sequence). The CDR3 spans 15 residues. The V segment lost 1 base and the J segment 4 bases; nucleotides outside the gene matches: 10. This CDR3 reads CSARVPSGLGYEQYF. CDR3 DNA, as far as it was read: TGCAGTGCTAGAGTACCTAGCGGTCTGGGTTACGAG.

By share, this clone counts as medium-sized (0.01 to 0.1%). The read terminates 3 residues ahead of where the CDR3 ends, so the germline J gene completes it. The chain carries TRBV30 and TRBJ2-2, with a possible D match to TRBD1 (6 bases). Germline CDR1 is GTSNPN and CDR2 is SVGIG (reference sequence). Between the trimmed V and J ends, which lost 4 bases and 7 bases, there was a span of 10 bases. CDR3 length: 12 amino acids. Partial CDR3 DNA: TGTGCCTGGACAGGGGTGGTCGGGGAG. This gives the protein CAWTGVVGE. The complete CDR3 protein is CAWTGVVGELFF. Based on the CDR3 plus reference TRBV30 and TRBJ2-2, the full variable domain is SQTIHQWPATLVQPVGSPLSLECTVEGTSNPNLYWYRQAAGRGLQLLFYSVGIGQISSEVPQNLSASRPQDRQFILSSKKLLLSDSGFYLCAWTGVVGELFFGEGSRLTVL.

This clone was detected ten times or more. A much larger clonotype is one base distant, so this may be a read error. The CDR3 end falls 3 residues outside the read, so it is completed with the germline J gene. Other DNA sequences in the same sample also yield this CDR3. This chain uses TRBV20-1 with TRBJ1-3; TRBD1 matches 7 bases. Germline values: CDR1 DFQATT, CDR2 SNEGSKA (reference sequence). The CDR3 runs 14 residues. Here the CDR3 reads CSARQGSSGNTIYF. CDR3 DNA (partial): TGCAGTGCTCGACAGGGTAGCTCTGGAAACACT.

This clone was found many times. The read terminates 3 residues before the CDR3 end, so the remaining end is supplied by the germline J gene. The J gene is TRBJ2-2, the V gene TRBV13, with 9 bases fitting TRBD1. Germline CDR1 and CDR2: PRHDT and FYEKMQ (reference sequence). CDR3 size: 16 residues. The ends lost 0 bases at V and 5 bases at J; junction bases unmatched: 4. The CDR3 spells CASSLGDRGSTGELFF. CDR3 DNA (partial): TGTGCCAGCAGCTTAGGGGACAGGGGAAGTACCGGGGAG. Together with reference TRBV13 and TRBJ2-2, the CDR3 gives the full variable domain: AAGVIQSPRHLIKEKRETATLKCYPIPRHDTVYWYQQGPGQDPQFLISFYEKMQSDKGSIPDRFSAQQFSDYHSELNMSSLELGDSALYFCASSLGDRGSTGELFFGEGSRLTVL.

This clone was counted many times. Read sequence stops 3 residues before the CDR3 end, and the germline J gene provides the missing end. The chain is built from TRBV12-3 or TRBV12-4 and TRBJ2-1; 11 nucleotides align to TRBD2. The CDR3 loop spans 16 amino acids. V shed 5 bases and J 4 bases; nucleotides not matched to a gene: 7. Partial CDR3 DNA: TGTGCCAGCAGTGTCACTAGCGGGAGCGTGTACAATGAG. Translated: CASSVTSGSVYNE. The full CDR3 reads CASSVTSGSVYNEQFF.

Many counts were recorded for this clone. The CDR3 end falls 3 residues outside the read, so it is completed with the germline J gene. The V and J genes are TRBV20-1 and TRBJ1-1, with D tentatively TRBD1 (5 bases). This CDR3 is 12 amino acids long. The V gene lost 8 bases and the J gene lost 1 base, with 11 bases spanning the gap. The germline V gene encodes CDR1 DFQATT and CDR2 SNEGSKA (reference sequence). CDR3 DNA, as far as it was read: TGCAGTCCGGGGGTTACGAACACTGAA. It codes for CSPGVTNTE. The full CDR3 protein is CSPGVTNTEAFF.

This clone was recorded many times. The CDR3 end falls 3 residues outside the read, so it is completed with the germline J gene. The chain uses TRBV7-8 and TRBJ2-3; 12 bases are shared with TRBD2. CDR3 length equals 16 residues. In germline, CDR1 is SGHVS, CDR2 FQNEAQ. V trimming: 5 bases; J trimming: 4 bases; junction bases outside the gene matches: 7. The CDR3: CASSLRLAGEPDTQYF. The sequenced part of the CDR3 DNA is TGTGCCAGCAGCCTCCGACTAGCGGGAGAGCCAGATACG.

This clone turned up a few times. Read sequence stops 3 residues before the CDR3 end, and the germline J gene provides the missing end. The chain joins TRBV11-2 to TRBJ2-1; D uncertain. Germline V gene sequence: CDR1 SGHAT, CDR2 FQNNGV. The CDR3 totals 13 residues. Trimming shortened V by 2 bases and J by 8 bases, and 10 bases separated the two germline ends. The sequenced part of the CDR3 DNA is TGTGCCAGCAGCTTATTGAGCCCGGATGAG. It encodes CASSLLSPDE. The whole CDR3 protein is CASSLLSPDEQFF.

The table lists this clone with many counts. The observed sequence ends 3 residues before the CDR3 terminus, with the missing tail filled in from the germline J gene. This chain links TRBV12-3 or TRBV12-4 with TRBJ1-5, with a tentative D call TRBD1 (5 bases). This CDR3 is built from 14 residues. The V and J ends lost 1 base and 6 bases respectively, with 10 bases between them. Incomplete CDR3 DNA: TGTGCCAGCAGTTTAGGGCCGAGGGGTCAGCCC. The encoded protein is CASSLGPRGQP. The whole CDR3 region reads CASSLGPRGQPQHF.

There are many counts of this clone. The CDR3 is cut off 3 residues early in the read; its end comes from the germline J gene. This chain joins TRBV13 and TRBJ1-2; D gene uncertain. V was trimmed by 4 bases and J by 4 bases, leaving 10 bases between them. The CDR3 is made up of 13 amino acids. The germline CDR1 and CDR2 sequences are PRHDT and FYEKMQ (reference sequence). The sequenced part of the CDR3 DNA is TGTGCCAGCAGCTCTTTAAACAGCTATGGC. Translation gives CASSSLNSYG. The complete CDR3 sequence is CASSSLNSYGYTF.